This T cell receptor beta chain was recovered during a study of shared clonotypes between healthy human individuals. Background on the study: Contributing individuals were a couple of females and three males aged 18 to 49. General study points: Estimated clonotype richness was generally higher in naive than memory subsets.

The CDR3 is 13 residues long. CDR1 is SQVTM and CDR2 is ANQGSEA in the germline V gene. The V gene end was trimmed by 6 bases and the J gene end by 0 bases; junction bases not matched to a gene: 3. This clone occurred many times. Its target is not known. Other DNA sequences within the sample encode an identical CDR3. Sequencing used immunoSEQ multiplex PCR; TCRdb keeps in-frame clones, though not all of them. The sample shows approximately 1,000,000 clones, 77% of them seen only once. The receptor's source is a man between 18 and 29 years old in good health. Some clones in this sample may be carry-over from other donors' samples. The sample consisted of memory CD4+ T cells from PBMCs. Subset defined: CD45RA-negative fraction. The chain joins TRBV29-1 to TRBJ2-7; 9 nucleotides agree with TRBD1. For the CDR3, the DNA is TGCAGCGTCGGACAGGGGAACTCCTACGAGCAGTACTTC. Translating it yields CSVGQGNSYEQYF.